Listed here are 30 T cell receptor beta chains from one sample, sequenced in a study of human T cells and chemical hapten exposure. TCRdb fed the RACE reads into MiXCR, producing one record per CDR3 protein. In the table there are approximately 52,000 distinct CDR3 sequences, around 10% of which are singletons. Time point indicated: patch test 1, 2 weeks after DPC sensitization. The treatment: therapeutic diphenylcyclopropenone sensitization with weekly scalp DPC. From whole blood left unfractionated, total RNA was extracted. The sequencing used whole blood, collected in connection with sensitization to the hapten diphenylcyclopropenone (DPC). Receptor source: a woman between 40 and 55 years old with alopecia areata. Some clones in this sample may be carry-over from other donors' samples.

This clonotype was detected ten times or more. The chain combines TRBV28 with TRBJ2-2; D may correspond to TRBD1 or TRBD2 (6 bases each). The CDR3 extends over 14 amino acids. The germline V gene encodes CDR1 MDHEN and CDR2 SYDVKM. The V gene lost 4 bases and the J gene lost 2 bases, with 8 bases spanning the gap. CDR3 sequence (DNA): TGTGCCAGCAGTTGGGGGGCCAACACCGGGGAGCTGTTTTTT. This encodes CASSWGANTGELFF.

The chain carries TRBV13 and TRBJ2-1; D remains ambiguous. Trimming cost V 5 bases and J 0 bases, with 11 bases left between them. The length of the CDR3 is 15 residues. Germline values: CDR1 PRHDT, CDR2 FYEKMQ (reference sequence). CDR3 sequence reads: CASSRTLNSYNEQFF. The CDR3 DNA reads TGTGCCAGCAGCCGCACTCTGAACTCCTACAATGAGCAGTTCTTC. Using reference TRBV13 and TRBJ2-1 for the parts outside the CDR3, the full variable domain is AAGVIQSPRHLIKEKRETATLKCYPIPRHDTVYWYQQGPGQDPQFLISFYEKMQSDKGSIPDRFSAQQFSDYHSELNMSSLELGDSALYFCASSRTLNSYNEQFFGPGTRLTVL.

The V call is TRBV27, the J call TRBJ2-7, with D possibly called TRBD1 or TRBD2 (6 bases each). CDR1 and CDR2 (germline): MNHEY, SMNVEV (reference sequence). This CDR3 contains 15 residues. Trimming removed 3 bases from V and 0 bases from J, with 12 bases in between. For the CDR3, the DNA is TGTGCCAGCAGTTTGGTAGGGGGAGGCTCCTACGAGCAGTACGTC. It specifies CASSLVGGGSYEQYV.

The CDR3 DNA reads TGTGCCAGCGGGGACAGCCGCTCGCAAGAGACCCAGTACTTC. Translating it yields CASGDSRSQETQYF. The rearrangement joins TRBV6-6 to TRBJ2-5; TRBD1 matches at 7 bases. Germline V gene lookup returns CDR1 MNHNY and CDR2 SVGAGI (reference sequence). J lost 2 bases, V lost 8 bases, and 8 bases had no gene match. The CDR3 loop spans 14 amino acids.

This clonotype was seen many times. The chain combines TRBV7-9 with TRBJ1-5, with 9 bases that match TRBD1. J was trimmed by 4 bases and V by 5 bases; bases with no gene match: 6. From germline, CDR1 is SEHNR and CDR2 FQNEAQ (reference sequence). This CDR3 is built from 15 residues. The CDR3 DNA reads as TGTGCCAGCAGCCGGGACAGGGAGGGGAATCAGCCCCAGCATTTT. Protein sequence: CASSRDREGNQPQHF. The complete variable domain, with remaining parts taken from reference TRBV7-9 and TRBJ1-5, reads DTGVSQNPRHKITKRGQNVTFRCDPISEHNRLYWYRQTLGQGPEFLTYFQNEAQLEKSRLLSDRFSAERPKGSFSTLEIQRTEQGDSAMYLCASSRDREGNQPQHFGDGTRLSIL.

In its sample, this clonotype was seen a few times. The chain links TRBV6-6 to TRBJ1-5; D unclear. V lost 6 bases and J lost 1, with 13 bases in between. In germline, CDR1 is MNHNY, CDR2 SVGAGI (reference sequence). CDR3 size: 15 residues. CDR3 sequence: CASRPKSKSNQPQHF. CDR3 bases: TGTGCCAGCAGGCCCAAGTCTAAGAGCAATCAGCCCCAGCATTTT.

This clonotype has at least ten counts. The rearrangement joins TRBV18 to TRBJ1-3; D uncertain. Looked up from germline, CDR1 is KGHSH and CDR2 is LQKENI. Deletions cut 3 bases from V and 4 bases from J, with 7 bases between. This CDR3 is built from 13 residues. The CDR3 nucleotides read TGTGCCAGCTCACCGAACAGCGGAAACACCATATATTTT. This translates into CASSPNSGNTIYF.

The chain uses TRBV28 and TRBJ2-7; maybe TRBD2 (6 bases). The CDR3 spans 13 residues. Germline V gene lookup returns CDR1 MDHEN and CDR2 SYDVKM. V shed 10 bases and J shed 5 bases, with 18 bases lying between them. The CDR3: CATVRDSGDEQYF. The CDR3 DNA sequence: TGTGCCACCGTGCGGGACTCGGGGGACGAGCAGTACTTC.

This sequence joins TRBV20-1 and TRBJ2-7, with D tentatively TRBD1 or TRBD2 (5 bases each). The length of the CDR3 is 15 residues. V was shortened by 6 bases and J by 0 bases, with 18 bases between the two germline ends. The germline V gene encodes CDR1 DFQATT and CDR2 SNEGSKA (reference sequence). The CDR3 sequence is CSANGGGATSYEQYF. The CDR3 bases are TGCAGTGCCAACGGAGGTGGGGCCACCTCCTACGAGCAGTACTTC.

This chain links TRBV3-1 with TRBJ2-3; 8 positions agree with TRBD2. Trimming removed 6 bases from V and 0 bases from J; junction bases left unmatched: 11. The CDR3 is made up of 17 amino acids. The germline V gene encodes CDR1 LGHDT and CDR2 YNNKEL (reference sequence). Here the CDR3 DNA reads TGTGCCAGCAGGAATCTAGCGGGTGAATCTAGCACAGATACGCAGTATTTT. The encoded protein is CASRNLAGESSTDTQYF.

The J gene is TRBJ2-7, the V gene TRBV28; D is uncertain. The CDR3 spans 11 residues. The V end was cut by 7 bases, the J end by 4 bases, with 8 bases between. The germline CDR1 and CDR2 sequences are MDHEN and SYDVKM. CDR3 bases: TGTGCCAGCACCCTGGGGTACGAGCAGTACTTC. This gives the protein CASTLGYEQYF.

There are many counts of this clonotype. The DNA of the CDR3 is TGCGCCAGCAGCTTAGGACAGGGAGTGAGGACCCAGTACTTC. This gives the protein CASSLGQGVRTQYF. This rearrangement joins TRBV5-1 to TRBJ2-5, with 8 bases aligning to TRBD1. The CDR3 is 14 residues long. V was pared by 2 bases and J by 7 bases, with 7 bases of the junction left unmatched. Germline assignment: CDR1 SGHRS and CDR2 YFSETQ. The variable domain in full, with the rest retrieved from reference TRBV5-1 and TRBJ2-5, is KAGVTQTPRYLIKTRGQQVTLSCSPISGHRSVSWYQQTPGQGLQFLFEYFSETQRNKGNFPGRFSGRQFSNSRSEMNVSTLELGDSALYLCASSLGQGVRTQYFGPGTRLLVL.

The table lists this clonotype with a few counts. The chain combines TRBV4-2 with TRBJ1-4; D is possibly TRBD1 (5 bases). Germline-derived CDR1 and CDR2 are LGHNA and YNFKEQ. The CDR3 is made up of 18 amino acids. V lost 0 bases to trimming and J lost 8 bases, with 22 bases between them. The CDR3 loop is CASSQDYRTDTRSEKLFF. The DNA of the CDR3 is TGTGCCAGCAGCCAAGATTACAGAACGGACACCCGGAGCGAAAAACTGTTTTTT.

This sequence joins TRBV5-5 and TRBJ2-7; 7 bases are a match to TRBD2. Trimming removed 0 bases from V and 7 bases from J; junction bases left unmatched: 7. This CDR3 comprises 14 residues. CDR1 is SGHKS, CDR2 YYEKEE, per germline (reference sequence). CDR3 nucleotide sequence: TGTGCCAGCAGCTTGGGCTGGGGGACTACGGAGCAGTACTTC. It specifies CASSLGWGTTEQYF.

This clonotype was found many times. The CDR3 bases are TGTGCCAGGGACCCGGGACACATGAACACTGAAGCTTTCTTT. The encoded protein is CARDPGHMNTEAFF. This chain uses TRBV2 with TRBJ1-1; D is possibly TRBD1 (6 bases). This CDR3 comprises 14 residues. Germline V gene sequence: CDR1 SNHLY, CDR2 FYNNEI. The germline V and J ends were trimmed by 9 bases and 0 bases, with 14 bases remaining between them. Together with reference TRBV2 and TRBJ1-1, the CDR3 gives the full variable domain: EPEVTQTPSHQVTQMGQEVILRCVPISNHLYFYWYRQILGQKVEFLVSFYNNEISEKSEIFDDQFSVERPDGSNFTLKIRSTKLEDSAMYFCARDPGHMNTEAFFGQGTRLTVV.

The gene calls are TRBV15 and TRBJ2-6, with D uncertain. This CDR3 region has 17 residues. Germline V gene data show CDR1 as LNHNV and CDR2 as YYDKDF (reference sequence). V lost 5 bases to trimming and J lost 0 bases, with 14 bases between them. CDR3 sequence: CATSGRTESSGANVLTF. The CDR3 DNA reads TGTGCCACCAGCGGTCGGACGGAGAGCTCTGGGGCCAACGTCCTGACTTTC.

This clonotype appeared many times. This chain links TRBV28 with TRBJ2-1; 7 nucleotides agree with TRBD1. V lost 8 bases to trimming and J lost 1 base; unmatched junction nucleotides: 2. There are 13 residues in the CDR3. From germline, CDR1 is MDHEN and CDR2 SYDVKM. CDR3 nucleotide sequence: TGTGCCAGCGGGGACAGTTCCTACAATGAGCAGTTCTTC. The encoded protein is CASGDSSYNEQFF.

This clonotype showed up many times. The rearrangement uses TRBV28 and TRBJ1-2; maybe TRBD1 (6 bases). The CDR3 spans 15 residues. Germline CDR1 is MDHEN and CDR2 is SYDVKM. Trimming took 6 bases from V and 3 from J, leaving 17 bases between them. CDR3 loop: CASSPGGTLDYGYTF. Here the CDR3 DNA reads TGTGCCAGCAGCCCCGGGGGCACCTTGGACTATGGCTACACCTTC.

In this sample, this clonotype turned up many times. V is TRBV6-6 and J is TRBJ1-4, with D tentatively TRBD1 (5 bases). V lost 4 bases to trimming and J lost 7 bases, with 10 bases between them. There are 13 residues in the CDR3. In germline, CDR1 is MNHNY, CDR2 SVGAGI (reference sequence). Written as DNA, the CDR3 is TGTGCCAGCAGTTCGGGGGGTTTTGAAAAACTGTTTTTT. Translated: CASSSGGFEKLFF.

The V call is TRBV7-6, the J call TRBJ1-1, with D perhaps TRBD1 (5 bases). The germline V and J ends were trimmed by 1 base and 5 bases, with 14 bases remaining between them. Germline V gene sequence: CDR1 SGHVS, CDR2 FNYEAQ. This CDR3 region has 15 residues. This CDR3 reads CASSLDSGLSTEAFF. CDR3 DNA: TGTGCCAGCAGCTTAGATTCGGGGCTGTCGACTGAAGCTTTCTTT.

V usage is TRBV12-3 or TRBV12-4 and J usage is TRBJ2-5, with 10 bases fitting TRBD2. With 2 bases clipped from V and 3 bases from J, the junction kept 6 bases outside the gene matches. CDR3 length equals 16 residues. CDR3: CASSLIAGGPKETQYF. The CDR3 DNA follows: TGTGCCAGCAGTTTAATAGCGGGAGGACCGAAAGAGACCCAGTACTTC.

This clonotype came up many times. The CDR3 reads CSEAETSGAGTQYF. CDR3 in DNA: TGCAGTGAGGCAGAGACTAGCGGGGCTGGGACCCAGTACTTC. The chain is built from TRBV20-1 and TRBJ2-5; 11 bases agree with TRBD2. Losses at the gene ends were 7 bases for V and 7 bases for J; bases not matched to a gene: 11. The CDR3 consists of 14 residues. The germline V gene has CDR1 DFQATT and CDR2 SNEGSKA (reference sequence).

Concerning this clonotype itself: The junction differs from germline at one of its ends, possibly a read error. The chain links TRBV3-1 to TRBJ2-7; weak D call: TRBD2 (5 bases). CDR1 is LGHDT and CDR2 is YNNKEL in the germline V gene (reference sequence). This CDR3 is 14 amino acids long. The CDR3 spells CASSQGGLNYEQYF. The CDR3 DNA follows: TGTGCCAGCAGTCAAGGAGGCCTGAACTACGAGCAGTACTTC.

The rearrangement joins TRBV29-1 to TRBJ2-5; a weak D match, TRBD2 (6 bases). V was pared by 3 bases and J by 0 bases, with 17 bases between. CDR3 length: 16 residues. Germline CDR1 SQVTM, CDR2 ANQGSEA. CDR3 coding DNA: TGCAGCGTTGAGTTCGGAGGGTCCGCTTACCAAGAGACCCAGTACTTC. Residues: CSVEFGGSAYQETQYF.

V is TRBV7-8 and J is TRBJ2-1, with TRBD2 identical over 10 bases. The V and J ends lost 4 bases and 8 bases, in that order; junction bases with no gene match: 5. The germline gives CDR1 SGHVS, CDR2 FQNEAQ. The CDR3 extends over 14 amino acids. The CDR3: CASSSGTSVHEQFF. Here the CDR3 DNA reads TGTGCCAGCAGCTCGGGGACTAGCGTCCATGAGCAGTTCTTC.

Only a few counts were recorded for this clonotype. The CDR3 loop reads CATGRAGEQYF. CDR3 DNA: TGTGCCACCGGGCGGGCTGGAGAGCAGTACTTC. The chain recombines TRBV24-1 with TRBJ2-7, with TRBD2 as a possible D gene (5 bases). Trimming removed 9 bases from V and 7 bases from J, with 12 bases in between. Germline V gene lookup returns CDR1 KGHDR and CDR2 SFDVKD. The CDR3 has 11 amino acids.

This clonotype was found many times. This rearrangement joins TRBV6-2 or TRBV6-3 to TRBJ1-1, with D unresolved. Trimming cost V 3 bases and J 6 bases, with 5 bases left between them. The CDR3 totals 11 residues. The germline CDR1 and CDR2 sequences are MNHEY and SVGEGT. Here the CDR3 reads CASSYPAEAFF. CDR3 in DNA: TGTGCCAGCAGTTATCCTGCTGAAGCTTTCTTT.

This clonotype has ten or more counts. This chain uses TRBV20-1 with TRBJ1-4; unclear D gene. Trimming took off 3 bases at V and 0 bases at J, with 8 bases between the two ends. There are 14 residues in the CDR3. CDR1 DFQATT and CDR2 SNEGSKA come from the germline V gene (reference sequence). In nucleotides, the CDR3 is TGCAGTGCTAGGCGGCTCGCAACTAATGAAAAACTGTTTTTT. It codes for CSARRLATNEKLFF.

This clonotype was observed a handful of times. The V gene is TRBV27, the J gene TRBJ2-7, with TRBD2 matching over 10 bases. CDR3 length equals 14 residues. Germline trimming cut 5 bases from V and 3 bases from J; bases unmatched to any gene: 4. Germline V CDR1 and CDR2: MNHEY, SMNVEV (reference sequence). CDR3 residues: CASSVAGGVYEQYF. The CDR3 nucleotides are TGTGCCAGCAGTGTAGCGGGAGGAGTCTACGAGCAGTACTTC.

J is TRBJ2-1 and V is TRBV7-6; TRBD2 aligns across 9 bases. The CDR3 has 18 residues. Unmatched junction bases numbered 8, after V lost 1 base and J lost 1 base. Germline loops: CDR1 SGHVS, CDR2 FNYEAQ. The CDR3 protein is CASSLGPRGGFSYNEQFF. CDR3 DNA: TGTGCCAGCAGCTTAGGTCCGCGGGGGGGCTTTTCCTACAATGAGCAGTTCTTC.